One sample yielded the 11 T cell receptor beta chains listed below, sequenced in a study of shared clonotypes between healthy human individuals. Clones were sequenced by immunoSEQ multiplex PCR, and TCRdb holds only the in-frame ones, with some missing. The table includes fewer than 2.5 million clones, roughly 93% detected once. Sequenced: naive CD4+ T cells from PBMCs. Subset given: CD45RA+ positively selected. These receptors all come from a man aged 18 to 30 in good health. Some clones in this sample may be carry-over from other donors' samples.

The chain employs TRBV7-9 and TRBJ1-1; 9 bases line up with TRBD1. The CDR3 covers 16 residues. V shed 4 bases and J 1 base; nucleotides not matched to a gene: 7. The germline gives CDR1 SEHNR, CDR2 FQNEAQ (reference sequence). CDR3 loop: CASSSLGQGRNTEAFF. CDR3 sequence (DNA): TGTGCCAGCAGCTCTTTAGGACAGGGGAGGAACACTGAAGCTTTCTTT.

The CDR3 DNA reads TGTGCCAGTAGTATTAGTCGAAAGCAGTTCTTC. Its translation is CASSISRKQFF. This sequence joins TRBV19 and TRBJ2-1; D gene unclear. Deletions cut 3 bases from V and 11 bases from J, with 8 bases between. Germline V gene lookup returns CDR1 LNHDA and CDR2 SQIVND (reference sequence). The CDR3 is 11 amino acids.

The V gene is TRBV5-5, the J gene TRBJ2-5; 7 bases are shared with TRBD1. The V and J ends lost 4 bases and 2 bases, in that order; junction bases with no gene match: 5. Looked up from germline, CDR1 is SGHKS and CDR2 is YYEKEE (reference sequence). The CDR3 is made up of 14 amino acids. The CDR3 sequence is CASSGNRGQETQYF. The CDR3 region has the DNA TGTGCCAGCAGCGGAAACAGGGGTCAAGAGACCCAGTACTTC.

This clone was counted only a few times. Other nucleotide sequences from this sample produce the same CDR3. This sequence joins TRBV29-1 and TRBJ1-1; D gene uncertain. CDR1 and CDR2 from the germline V gene are SQVTM and ANQGSEA. V lost 6 bases, J lost 2 bases, and 7 bases lay in between. The CDR3 is made up of 11 amino acids. CDR3: CSVLTNTEAFF. The CDR3 nucleotides are TGCAGCGTCCTTACAAACACTGAAGCTTTCTTT.

This chain connects TRBV5-6 to TRBJ2-7; no clear D. The V end was cut by 2 bases, the J end by 0 bases, with 12 bases between. The germline gives CDR1 SGHDT, CDR2 YYEEEE. The CDR3 is made up of 15 amino acids. This chain's CDR3 is CASSFLGESSYEQYF. The CDR3 coding sequence is TGTGCCAGCAGCTTCCTTGGCGAGAGCTCCTACGAGCAGTACTTC.

A word on this clone: Other DNA sequences of this sample code for an identical CDR3. This rearrangement joins TRBV27 to TRBJ1-5; D ambiguous. The germline gives CDR1 MNHEY, CDR2 SMNVEV (reference sequence). Trimming pared 5 bases from V and 0 bases from J, leaving 5 bases between. The CDR3 covers 13 residues. This CDR3 reads CASSGNSNQPQHF. The CDR3 nucleotides read TGTGCCAGCAGTGGTAATAGCAATCAGCCCCAGCATTTT.

The V and J genes are TRBV28 and TRBJ1-2; the D gene is possibly TRBD1 (5 bases). The CDR3 length is 14 residues. Germline CDR1 MDHEN, CDR2 SYDVKM. V was shortened by 6 bases and J by 5 bases, with 16 bases between the two germline ends. CDR3 sequence reads: CASSSGGSLYGYTF. CDR3 bases: TGTGCCAGCAGCTCCGGGGGGTCATTATATGGCTACACCTTC.

The sample holds one count of this clone. V and J are TRBV4-2 and TRBJ1-1; no clear D gene. This CDR3 region has 14 residues. Germline CDR1 and CDR2: LGHNA and YNFKEQ. The V gene lost 0 bases and the J gene lost 5 bases, with 10 bases spanning the gap. CDR3 DNA sequence: TGTGCCAGCAGCCAAGAATTCTCGGGAACTGAAGCTTTCTTT. Residues: CASSQEFSGTEAFF.

As for this clone: Within the sample, other DNA sequences also encode this same CDR3. The rearrangement joins TRBV6-6 to TRBJ2-3; D is undetermined. CDR3 length: 13 amino acids. Trimming removed 1 base at V and 3 bases at J, with 5 bases between. Looked up from germline, CDR1 is MNHNY and CDR2 is SVGAGI (reference sequence). The CDR3 here is CASSYLTTDTQYF. The CDR3 nucleotides read TGTGCCAGCAGTTACTTGACTACAGATACGCAGTATTTT.

The chain links TRBV5-1 to TRBJ2-1; D is possibly TRBD2 (6 bases). CDR1 and CDR2 from the germline V gene are SGHRS and YFSETQ. Trimming left V 1 base short and J 4 bases short, with 15 bases between. The CDR3 runs to 16 residues. The CDR3 nucleotides read TGCGCCAGCAGCTTGCTTCCCCGGGGGTTATACAATGAGCAGTTCTTC. Amino acid sequence: CASSLLPRGLYNEQFF.

The chain links TRBV7-2 to TRBJ2-5, with D tentatively TRBD1 (6 bases). The DNA end is more similar to TRBJ2-7, so the J call may be wrong. The CDR3 runs to 15 residues. Germline values: CDR1 SGHTA, CDR2 FQGNSA. CDR3 sequence: CASSYGPTGSYEQYF. The CDR3 DNA is TGTGCCAGCAGCTACGGACCGACAGGTTCCTACGAGCAGTACTTC.